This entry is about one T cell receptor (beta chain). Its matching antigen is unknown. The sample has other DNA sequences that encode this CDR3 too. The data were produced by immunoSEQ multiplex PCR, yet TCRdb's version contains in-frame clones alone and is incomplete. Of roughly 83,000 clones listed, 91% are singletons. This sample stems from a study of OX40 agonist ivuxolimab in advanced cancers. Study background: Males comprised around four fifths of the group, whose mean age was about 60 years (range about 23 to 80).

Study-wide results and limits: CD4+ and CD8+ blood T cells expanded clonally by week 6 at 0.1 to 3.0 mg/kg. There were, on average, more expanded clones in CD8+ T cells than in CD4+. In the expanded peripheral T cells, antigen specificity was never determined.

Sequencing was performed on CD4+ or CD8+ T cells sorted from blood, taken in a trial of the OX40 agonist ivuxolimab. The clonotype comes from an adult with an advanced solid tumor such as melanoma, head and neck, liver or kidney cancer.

The CDR3 coding sequence is TGTGCCACCAGCAGGGGTTTCACAGATACGCAGTATTTT. As protein: CATSRGFTDTQYF. The chain is built from TRBV15 and TRBJ2-3; the D is unclear. V gave up 3 bases and J gave up 2 bases, with 6 bases separating them. There are 13 residues in the CDR3. Germline-derived CDR1 and CDR2 are LNHNV and YYDKDF (reference sequence). The variable domain in full, with the rest retrieved from reference TRBV15 and TRBJ2-3, is DAMVIQNPRYQVTQFGKPVTLSCSQTLNHNVMYWYQQKSSQAPKLLFHYYDKDFNNEADTPDNFQSRRPNTSFCFLDIRSPGLGDTAMYLCATSRGFTDTQYFGPGTRLTVL.